The next 27 T cell receptor beta chains were all read from a single sample in a study of blood T cells in healthy people across ages. The second PCR ran roughly 7 to 11 cycles with a sample-barcoded 5' primer and J-beta primers. Using its own MiXCR run on the 5' RACE reads, TCRdb lists one record per CDR3 protein. The table has about 1.7 million distinct CDR3 sequences, 25% to 30% seen once. The sequenced material came from blood. These receptors originate from a woman under 40 in good health.

Concerning this clonotype itself: This may arise from a read error, as a much more abundant clone is one base away. The gene calls are TRBV7-3 and TRBJ2-5, with 7 nucleotides matching TRBD2. V shed 0 bases, J shed 0 bases, and the junction held 1 base outside the gene matches. Germline CDR1 and CDR2: SGHTA and FQGTGA. CDR3 length: 15 amino acids. The CDR3 loop is CASSLTGTNQETQYF. The CDR3 DNA follows: TGTGCCAGCAGCTTAACCGGGACTAACCAAGAGACCCAGTACTTC.

On this clonotype itself: A junction end diverges from the germline sequence, so it may reflect a read error. This chain links TRBV9 with TRBJ1-1, with D possibly being TRBD1 (6 bases). The germline V gene has CDR1 SGDLS and CDR2 YYNGEE. This CDR3 spans 13 amino acids. The CDR3 is CAGSVGGLTEAFF. CDR3 nucleotides: TGTGCCGGCAGCGTAGGGGGATTAACTGAAGCTTTCTTT.

Note on this clonotype: Since a far larger clone is one base different, this is likely a read error. The chain carries TRBV6-5 and TRBJ2-7; 11 nucleotides agree with TRBD1. The CDR3 consists of 15 residues. The germline V gene has CDR1 MNHEY and CDR2 SVGAGI. The CDR3 DNA sequence: TGTGCCAGCAGTTCTCCGGGACAGGGGGTCTACGAGCGGTACTTC. This codes for CASSSPGQGVYERYF.

There are a few counts of this clonotype. J is TRBJ1-5 and V is TRBV12-3 or TRBV12-4, with D uncertain. This CDR3 is built from 14 residues. The V and J ends lost 3 bases and 4 bases respectively, with 10 bases between them. CDR3 sequence: CASSFRRVNQPQHF. DNA of the CDR3: TGTGCCAGCAGTTTTCGACGGGTTAATCAGCCCCAGCATTTT.

The chain employs TRBV18 and TRBJ1-4, with 12 bases identical to TRBD1. The V gene end was trimmed by 6 bases and the J gene end by 8 bases; junction bases not matched to a gene: 10. The CDR3 has 16 residues. The germline CDR1 and CDR2 sequences are KGHSH and LQKENI. The CDR3 nucleotides are TGTGCCAGCTCCGCTCCGGGACAGGGGGCTCAGGAAAAACTGTTTTTT. This sequence encodes CASSAPGQGAQEKLFF.

This clonotype was seen just once. A read error may produce the germline difference seen at one junction end. The V and J genes are TRBV3-1 and TRBJ2-6; D tentatively reads TRBD1 or TRBD2 (5 bases each). The CDR3 sequence is 14 residues long. The germline gives CDR1 LGHDT, CDR2 YNNKEL (reference sequence). CDR3 nucleotides: TGTGCCAGCAGCCAAGGGTCCGGGGCCGACGTCCTGACTTTC. Translation gives CASSQGSGADVLTF.

The chain combines TRBV12-3 or TRBV12-4 with TRBJ2-1; no firm D call. V lost 1 base to trimming and J lost 6 bases, with 13 bases between them. The CDR3 length is 15 residues. Here the CDR3 reads CASSLGGRRTNEQFF. The CDR3 nucleotides read TGTGCCAGCAGTTTAGGCGGTCGGAGAACCAATGAGCAGTTCTTC.

The J gene is TRBJ1-5, the V gene TRBV20-1; no reliable D call. The CDR3 length is 13 residues. V lost 4 bases, J lost 3 bases, and 10 bases lay in between. Germline V gene data show CDR1 as DFQATT and CDR2 as SNEGSKA (reference sequence). DNA for the CDR3: TGCAGTGCTACTGACACTATCAATCAGCCCCAGCATTTT. The encoded protein is CSATDTINQPQHF.

This clonotype was observed a handful of times. This chain links TRBV2 with TRBJ1-5; D not resolved. V shed 3 bases and J shed 5 bases, with 11 bases lying between them. Germline lookup yields CDR1 SNHLY and CDR2 FYNNEI. This CDR3 comprises 14 residues. In DNA, the CDR3 is TGTGCCAGCAGTGATGGAGGTTGGGATCAGCCCCAGCATTTT. Amino acids: CASSDGGWDQPQHF. The full variable domain, with the rest looked up from reference TRBV2 and TRBJ1-5, is EPEVTQTPSHQVTQMGQEVILRCVPISNHLYFYWYRQILGQKVEFLVSFYNNEISEKSEIFDDQFSVERPDGSNFTLKIRSTKLEDSAMYFCASSDGGWDQPQHFGDGTRLSIL.

Only a few counts were recorded for this clonotype. The rearrangement links TRBV6-5 to TRBJ2-3; 14 bases are shared with TRBD2. J lost 6 bases, V lost 2 bases, and 7 bases had no gene match. Per the germline V gene, CDR1 is MNHEY and CDR2 is SVGAGI. CDR3 size: 17 residues. The CDR3 region has the DNA TGTGCCAGCAGTTACCGCCGACTAGCGGGGGGGCCCGATACGCAGTATTTT. Translating gives CASSYRRLAGGPDTQYF.

This clonotype was detected ten times or more. J is TRBJ2-5 and V is TRBV12-3 or TRBV12-4, with D possibly TRBD1 on 5 matching bases. V dropped 0 bases and J dropped 0 bases, with 14 bases sitting between them. CDR3 length: 17 amino acids. CDR3 sequence: CASSLALMTEYQETQYF. The CDR3 coding sequence is TGTGCCAGCAGTTTAGCGCTAATGACAGAATACCAAGAGACCCAGTACTTC.

This clonotype was detected a few times. V is TRBV21-1 and J is TRBJ2-5; the table's D call, TRBD2, has no DNA check behind it. TRBV21-1 is a recognized pseudogene. The CDR3 has 15 amino acids. This chain's CDR3 is CASSKGGAGLKTQYF. The CDR3 DNA sequence: TGTGCCAGCAGCAAAGGCGGAGCGGGGTTGAAGACCCAGTACTTC.

With regard to this clonotype: One junction end disagrees with the germline gene, perhaps due to a read error. The V and J genes are TRBV5-1 and TRBJ2-7; 7 bases agree with TRBD2. The V gene's germline CDR1 is SGHRS and CDR2 YFSETQ. The CDR3 spans 14 residues. In nucleotides, the CDR3 is TGCGTCAGCAGCGCCTCGACGGGGGGTTACGAGCAGTACTTC. The encoded protein is CVSSASTGGYEQYF.

This clonotype has only a few counts. This chain uses TRBV9 with TRBJ2-1; D might be TRBD2 (6 bases). Trimming pared 0 bases from V and 6 bases from J, leaving 13 bases between. Germline V lookup: CDR1 SGDLS, CDR2 YYNGEE. CDR3 length: 15 residues. The CDR3 here is CASSVAAGTTNEQFF. CDR3 nucleotide sequence: TGTGCCAGCAGCGTAGCGGCGGGAACTACCAATGAGCAGTTCTTC.

This clonotype was counted a few times. The chain carries TRBV12-3 or TRBV12-4 and TRBJ1-1; D is ambiguous. The CDR3 sequence is 14 residues long. The V gene lost 2 bases and the J gene lost 1 base, with 8 bases spanning the gap. CDR3 bases: TGTGCCAGCAGTTTAACTAACAAGAACACTGAAGCTTTCTTT. Residues: CASSLTNKNTEAFF.

This clonotype was observed many times. The chain has TRBV20-1 and TRBJ1-1; D not certain. This CDR3 region has 12 residues. The V gene's germline CDR1 is DFQATT and CDR2 SNEGSKA (reference sequence). The germline V and J ends were trimmed by 4 bases and 3 bases, with 9 bases remaining between them. The CDR3 bases are TGCAGTGCTAAGGCGGGGTACACTGAAGCTTTCTTT. Translating it yields CSAKAGYTEAFF.

The V call is TRBV5-6, the J call TRBJ2-3, with no clear D. This CDR3 is built from 13 residues. Germline values: CDR1 SGHDT, CDR2 YYEEEE. V was trimmed by 4 bases and J by 4 bases, leaving 10 bases between them. CDR3 coding DNA: TGTGCCAGCAGCCCCGCAATCGCAGATACGCAGTATTTT. It yields the protein CASSPAIADTQYF.

This clonotype appeared many times. CDR3 bases: TGTGCCAGTGGCGGCCCCACAAGCGGTGGCTACACCTTC. It translates to CASGGPTSGGYTF. The V and J genes are TRBV3-1 and TRBJ1-2; no definite D call. Looked up from germline, CDR1 is LGHDT and CDR2 is YNNKEL (reference sequence). Trimming cost V 9 bases and J 7 bases, with 18 bases left between them. The CDR3 sequence is 13 residues long.

This chain connects TRBV24-1 to TRBJ1-2; D perhaps matches TRBD1 (6 bases). This CDR3 spans 14 amino acids. Germline CDR1 and CDR2: KGHDR and SFDVKD. Deletions cut 2 bases from V and 3 bases from J, with 9 bases between. CDR3 DNA sequence: TGTGCCACCAGTGATTACTCAGGGGACTATGGCTACACCTTC. It is translated as CATSDYSGDYGYTF.

The chain combines TRBV7-9 with TRBJ1-2; tentatively, D is TRBD1 (5 bases). CDR3 size: 13 residues. Germline-derived CDR1 and CDR2 are SEHNR and FQNEAQ (reference sequence). Deletions cut 5 bases from V and 7 bases from J, with 14 bases between. This chain's CDR3 is CASSPDSVAGYTF. CDR3 coding DNA: TGTGCCAGCAGCCCAGACAGCGTCGCTGGCTACACCTTC.

The sample holds a few counts of this clonotype. V is TRBV30 and J is TRBJ2-1; D not certain. CDR3 length: 15 residues. Germline V gene data show CDR1 as GTSNPN and CDR2 as SVGIG (reference sequence). The V gene lost 0 bases and the J gene lost 0 bases, with 9 bases spanning the gap. The CDR3 region is CAWSVGQTSYNEQFF. The CDR3 nucleotides are TGTGCCTGGAGTGTAGGGCAGACCTCCTACAATGAGCAGTTCTTC.

A word on this clonotype: At one of its ends the junction is not consistent with the germline gene, which may arise from a read error. The genes are TRBV14 and TRBJ2-7; 9 bases line up with TRBD1. This CDR3 is built from 16 residues. Per the germline V gene, CDR1 is SGHDN and CDR2 is FVKESK. Here the CDR3 reads CASNQSLGQGRSEQYF. The CDR3 coding sequence is TGTGCCAGCAACCAATCCTTGGGACAGGGCCGCTCCGAGCAGTACTTC.

As to this clonotype: A single base separates this from a much larger clone, so it may be a read error. The chain employs TRBV7-2 and TRBJ2-7; TRBD1 matches 9 bases. J gave up 3 bases and V 4 bases, and 1 base lay outside the gene matches. Germline assignment: CDR1 SGHTA and CDR2 FQGNSA. The CDR3 has 13 amino acids. CDR3 DNA sequence: TGTGCCAGCAGCTGGACAGGGGACTACGAGCAGTACTTC. Its translation is CASSWTGDYEQYF.

The rearrangement links TRBV7-2 to TRBJ2-5, with 9 bases fitting TRBD2. The CDR3 covers 15 residues. In germline, CDR1 is SGHTA, CDR2 FQGNSA. V dropped 7 bases and J dropped 1; count of bases not matched to a gene: 7. The DNA of the CDR3 is TGTGCCAGCACCCTGGCGGGGGGGGCCCAAGAGACCCAGTACTTC. It is translated as CASTLAGGAQETQYF.

This clonotype has just a few counts. The V call is TRBV6-6, the J call TRBJ1-5; D is ambiguous. The CDR3 contains 16 residues. Germline lookup yields CDR1 MNHNY and CDR2 SVGAGI (reference sequence). Trimming shortened V by 6 bases and J by 2 bases, and 17 bases separated the two germline ends. DNA of the CDR3: TGTGCCAGCAGGGACCCCTCGGGCGGGGGCAATCAGCCCCAGCATTTT. This sequence encodes CASRDPSGGGNQPQHF.

This CDR3 is CASRLAASNTGELFF. CDR3 sequence (DNA): TGTGCCAGCAGGCTAGCGGCATCGAACACCGGGGAGCTGTTTTTT. The V call is TRBV2, the J call TRBJ2-2; 7 bases align to TRBD2. CDR3 length equals 15 residues. After removal of 6 bases from V and 0 bases from J, the junction contained 4 bases not matched to a gene. The germline V gene has CDR1 SNHLY and CDR2 FYNNEI.

This clonotype has only a few counts. The chain has TRBV6-5 and TRBJ1-1; no clear D gene. V was trimmed by 9 bases and J by 7 bases, leaving 15 bases between them. This CDR3 has 12 residues. Germline CDR1 and CDR2: MNHEY and SVGAGI. The CDR3 nucleotides read TGTGCCAGTAATTCTGATCGTGGTGAAGCTTTCTTT. This encodes CASNSDRGEAFF.